The 17 T cell receptor beta chains listed next were all sequenced from one sample in a study of Graves' ophthalmopathy and Graves' hyperthyroidism. Amplification targeted the TCR beta CDR3 regions, with RNA transcripts as the source material. The authors performed first-round RT-PCR with HTBI primers and then a second-round multiplex PCR. TCRdb reprocessed the multiplex PCR reads via MiXCR and lists one record per CDR3 protein. The sample lists 620,000 or so distinct CDR3 sequences; about 20% were seen once. The specimen sequenced was peripheral blood. The receptor set was obtained from a young woman with stable Graves' hyperthyroidism. Some clones in this sample may be carry-over from other donors' samples.

In its sample, this clonotype was seen a few times. J is TRBJ1-1 and V is TRBV30, with a possible D match to TRBD1 (5 bases). The germline gives CDR1 GTSNPN, CDR2 SVGIG (reference sequence). There are 14 residues in the CDR3. The V and J ends lost 0 bases and 0 bases respectively, with 8 bases between them. CDR3: CAWSVGGMNTEAFF. CDR3 nucleotide sequence: TGTGCCTGGAGTGTTGGGGGTATGAACACTGAAGCTTTCTTT.

This clonotype has at least ten counts. The V call is TRBV20-1, the J call TRBJ2-7; D call uncertain. CDR1 is DFQATT and CDR2 is SNEGSKA in the germline V gene (reference sequence). Trimming took 3 bases from V and 7 from J, leaving 16 bases between them. The CDR3 runs to 13 residues. DNA for the CDR3: TGCAGTGCTAGGATGCCCGAGGAGAGGGAGCAGTACTTC. This translates into CSARMPEEREQYF.

This clonotype has only a few counts. Given a much more abundant clone one base away, this may be a read error. The chain uses TRBV6-1 and TRBJ1-5; 11 nucleotides match TRBD1. CDR3 length: 15 amino acids. The germline V gene encodes CDR1 MNHNS and CDR2 SASEGT. For the CDR3, the DNA is TGTGCCAGCAGGCTGGGACAGGGGGTCAATCAGTCCCAGCATTTT. It codes for CASRLGQGVNQSQHF.

This chain links TRBV15 with TRBJ2-7, with a possible D match to TRBD1 (7 bases). The length of the CDR3 is 14 residues. Germline values: CDR1 LNHNV, CDR2 YYDKDF (reference sequence). V was trimmed by 8 bases and J by 3 bases, leaving 17 bases between them. CDR3 in DNA: TGTGCCACCGGAAAGGGGGGACAGAACTACGAGCAGTACTTC. This encodes CATGKGGQNYEQYF. The entire variable domain, with the rest obtained from reference TRBV15 and TRBJ2-7, is as follows: DAMVIQNPRYQVTQFGKPVTLSCSQTLNHNVMYWYQQKSSQAPKLLFHYYDKDFNNEADTPDNFQSRRPNTSFCFLDIRSPGLGDTAMYLCATGKGGQNYEQYFGPGTRLTVT.

This clonotype was picked up a small number of times. The V call is TRBV27, the J call TRBJ1-2; D not certain. The CDR3 is 14 residues long. CDR1 and CDR2 from the germline V gene are MNHEY and SMNVEV (reference sequence). The V end lost 3 bases, the J end lost 4 bases, and 12 bases lay between the germline ends. In DNA, the CDR3 is TGTGCCAGCAGTTTCGCGGCAGAAGGCTATGGCTACACCTTC. It encodes CASSFAAEGYGYTF.

The gene calls are TRBV2 and TRBJ1-1; D gene unclear. The V gene's germline CDR1 is SNHLY and CDR2 FYNNEI. The length of the CDR3 is 14 residues. Trimming left V 5 bases short and J 4 bases short, with 14 bases between. The chain's CDR3 is CASSPPEQPTEAFF. CDR3 DNA sequence: TGTGCCAGCAGTCCCCCGGAGCAGCCCACTGAAGCTTTCTTT.

This clonotype has at least ten counts. V usage is TRBV7-3 and J usage is TRBJ2-7, with 7 bases aligning to TRBD1. This CDR3 spans 15 amino acids. Germline lookup yields CDR1 SGHTA and CDR2 FQGTGA. Trimming at V came to 5 bases and at J to 0 bases, leaving 7 bases not matched to a gene. CDR3 sequence: CASSKATGDSYEQYF. In DNA, the CDR3 is TGTGCCAGCAGCAAGGCAACAGGGGACTCCTACGAGCAGTACTTC.

Many counts were recorded for this clonotype. The chain employs TRBV4-1 and TRBJ1-5; D gene unclear. CDR1 and CDR2 (germline): MGHRA, YSYEKL. Trimming took 1 base from V and 2 from J, leaving 9 bases between them. The CDR3 extends over 15 amino acids. Written as DNA, the CDR3 is TGCGCCAGCAGCCAAGTTTCCGGGGGCAATCAGCCCCAGCATTTT. Its translation is CASSQVSGGNQPQHF.

This clonotype was counted a few times. V gene TRBV12-3 or TRBV12-4 combines with J gene TRBJ2-2; 9 nucleotides line up with TRBD2. This CDR3 is built from 15 residues. Unmatched junction bases numbered 6, after V lost 3 bases and J lost 7 bases. As DNA, the CDR3 is TGTGCCAGCAGTTTGTCTAGCGGGGCGGGCGGGGAGCTGTTTTTT. Encoded protein: CASSLSSGAGGELFF.

This clonotype was counted ten times or more. The rearrangement joins TRBV12-3 or TRBV12-4 to TRBJ1-2; D gene ambiguous. CDR3 length equals 12 residues. Deletions cut 5 bases from V and 7 bases from J, with 11 bases between. CDR3 sequence: CASSPVGFGYTF. The CDR3 nucleotides read TGTGCCAGCAGTCCGGTAGGATTTGGCTACACCTTC.

The chain uses TRBV12-3 or TRBV12-4 and TRBJ1-2, with D possibly being TRBD1 (6 bases). V was cut by 6 bases and J by 5 bases, with 16 bases left in between. This CDR3 is built from 14 residues. The CDR3: CASSSTQGWYGYTF. The CDR3 bases are TGTGCCAGCAGCTCGACGCAGGGGTGGTATGGCTACACCTTC.

This rearrangement joins TRBV11-2 to TRBJ2-7, with TRBD2 identical over 13 bases. With V trimmed by 5 bases and J by 6 bases, 16 bases remained unmatched. Per the germline V gene, CDR1 is SGHAT and CDR2 is FQNNGV. CDR3 length: 18 residues. CDR3 nucleotide sequence: TGTGCCAGCAGCGCGCCGGGACTAGCGGGGAGAGCCTACGTCGAGCAGTACTTC. As protein: CASSAPGLAGRAYVEQYF.

This clonotype showed up just a few times. CDR3 sequence reads: CASSSSGTGVFGYTF. The CDR3 region has the DNA TGTGCCAGCAGCTCAAGCGGGACAGGGGTGTTTGGCTACACCTTC. This sequence joins TRBV7-9 and TRBJ1-2; 10 nucleotides match TRBD1. With V trimmed by 4 bases and J by 7 bases, 9 bases remained unmatched. From germline, CDR1 is SEHNR and CDR2 FQNEAQ (reference sequence). The CDR3 is made up of 15 amino acids. Complete variable domain (other parts from reference TRBV7-9 and TRBJ1-2): DTGVSQNPRHKITKRGQNVTFRCDPISEHNRLYWYRQTLGQGPEFLTYFQNEAQLEKSRLLSDRFSAERPKGSFSTLEIQRTEQGDSAMYLCASSSSGTGVFGYTFGSGTRLTVV.

There are many counts of this clonotype. This chain links TRBV18 with TRBJ2-5; 7 bases match TRBD1. The CDR3 contains 14 residues. Germline V lookup: CDR1 KGHSH, CDR2 LQKENI. V lost 5 bases and J lost 5; bases outside the gene matches: 8. CDR3 in DNA: TGTGCCAGCTCAGCTCGGACAGGCAGGGAGACCCAGTACTTC. It encodes CASSARTGRETQYF.

Many counts were recorded for this clonotype. The chain links TRBV6-1 to TRBJ2-7, with D possibly being TRBD2 (7 bases). The CDR3 runs 15 residues. Trimming took 6 bases from V and 7 from J, leaving 22 bases between them. CDR1 is MNHNS and CDR2 is SASEGT in the germline V gene. Written as DNA, the CDR3 is TGTGCCAGCAGCGACTTGGCTAGCGGACAGTTGGAGCAGTACTTC. Its translation is CASSDLASGQLEQYF.

This clonotype was observed at least ten times. The chain uses TRBV27 and TRBJ1-2; 11 nucleotides agree with TRBD1. The CDR3 has 15 residues. After removal of 5 bases from V and 5 bases from J, the junction contained 7 bases not matched to a gene. Germline loops: CDR1 MNHEY, CDR2 SMNVEV (reference sequence). CDR3 DNA sequence: TGTGCCAGCAGTGCAACGGGACAGGGGGTTTATGGCTACACCTTC. Translated, it gives CASSATGQGVYGYTF.

This clonotype has more than one count but fewer than ten. A much larger clone differs from this one at a single base, so this may be a read error. V is TRBV28 and J is TRBJ1-1; D uncertain. Trimming pared 3 bases from V and 0 bases from J, leaving 8 bases between. CDR3 length: 14 residues. Germline V gene sequence: CDR1 MDHEN, CDR2 SYDVKM. As DNA, the CDR3 is TGTGCCAGCAGTTTTCCCAGCATGAACACTGAAGCTTTCTTT. This gives the protein CASSFPSMNTEAFF.